This T cell receptor beta chain derives from a study of blood T cell repertoires in COVID-19. Background on the study: The United States, Italy and Spain provided the acute and convalescent COVID-19 samples. T cells, B-cell-depleted T cells, or PBMCs provided the cDNA or gDNA that served as material.

Methods used by the authors: Nucleated cell counts were estimated from reference gene primer amplification. Clones were sequenced by immunoSEQ multiplex PCR, and TCRdb holds only the in-frame ones, with some missing. V and J calls and clone size are as listed in that table; D and trimming were resolved from the DNA. The repertoire holds some 46,000 clones, 80% to 90% seen once, with approximately 8.4% in the top ten. Trimming shortened V by 0 bases and J by 4 bases, and 8 bases separated the two germline ends. Germline assignment: CDR1 SGHNT and CDR2 YYREEE (reference sequence). The CDR3 spans 13 residues.

What was sequenced was peripheral blood. The TCR originated in a man in his forties or fifties with acute or convalescent COVID-19. V gene TRBV5-4 combines with J gene TRBJ2-7; D is undetermined. As DNA, the CDR3 is TGTGCCAGCAGCTTGGGCGACACTTACGAGCAGTACTTC. This translates into CASSLGDTYEQYF.